This entry lists 8 T cell receptor beta chains sequenced from one sample in a study of identifying expanded T cells in peripheral blood. The protocol was immunoSEQ multiplex PCR, while the TCRdb copy is restricted to in-frame clones and leaves out a portion. Of about 78,000 clones listed, just under 85% are singletons. Sample: blood. The receptors derive from a person aged 18 to 69 in good health.

This chain connects TRBV9 to TRBJ2-1; 14 positions agree with TRBD2. This CDR3 is 17 amino acids long. Trimming removed 4 bases from V and 2 bases from J; junction bases left unmatched: 5. Germline V gene data show CDR1 as SGDLS and CDR2 as YYNGEE. CDR3 in amino acids: CASSFRLAGGPYNEQFF. The CDR3, as DNA: TGTGCCAGCAGCTTCAGACTAGCGGGAGGGCCCTACAATGAGCAGTTCTTC. Using reference TRBV9 and TRBJ2-1 for the parts outside the CDR3, the full variable domain is DSGVTQTPKHLITATGQRVTLRCSPRSGDLSVYWYQQSLDQGLQFLIQYYNGEERAKGNILERFSAQQFPDLHSELNLSSLELGDSALYFCASSFRLAGGPYNEQFFGPGTRLTVL.

The chain links TRBV5-4 to TRBJ2-1; D gene unclear. The CDR3 extends over 16 amino acids. Between the trimmed V and J ends, which lost 0 bases and 6 bases, there was a span of 16 bases. CDR1 and CDR2 (germline): SGHNT, YYREEE (reference sequence). The DNA of the CDR3 is TGTGCCAGCAGCTTGGGGTACGGTATGAGGTTCAATGAGCAGTTCTTC. Translating it yields CASSLGYGMRFNEQFF. Supplemented by reference TRBV5-4 and TRBJ2-1, the full variable domain reads ETGVTQSPTHLIKTRGQQVTLRCSSQSGHNTVSWYQQALGQGPQFIFQYYREEENGRGNFPPRFSGLQFPNYSSELNVNALELDDSALYLCASSLGYGMRFNEQFFGPGTRLTVL.

This clone came up once. V is TRBV7-6 and J is TRBJ2-3; a weak D match, TRBD2 (6 bases). Trimming pared 4 bases from V and 2 bases from J, leaving 13 bases between. Germline V gene sequence: CDR1 SGHVS, CDR2 FNYEAQ. This CDR3 has 15 amino acids. As DNA, the CDR3 is TGTGCCAGCAGCTCCCCCGGGAGTTCCACAGATACGCAGTATTTT. It is translated as CASSSPGSSTDTQYF.

The rearrangement uses TRBV11-3 and TRBJ2-1, with D possibly being TRBD2 (5 bases). Deletions cut 0 bases from V and 6 bases from J, with 9 bases between. Germline V CDR1 and CDR2: SGHNT, YENEEA. This CDR3 is built from 14 residues. CDR3 DNA sequence: TGTGCCAGCAGCTTAGACGGGGATGTCAATGAGCAGTTCTTC. Encoded protein: CASSLDGDVNEQFF.

This clone was observed a few times. The rearrangement uses TRBV6-1 and TRBJ2-7, with D maybe TRBD1 (5 bases). This CDR3 comprises 14 residues. Trimming took 2 bases from V and 3 from J, leaving 11 bases between them. CDR1 is MNHNS and CDR2 is SASEGT in the germline V gene. The CDR3 is CASSEYPQGYEQYF. CDR3 in DNA: TGTGCCAGCAGTGAATACCCGCAGGGCTACGAGCAGTACTTC.

This chain uses TRBV5-4 with TRBJ2-1, with 12 bases lining up with TRBD2. CDR1 SGHNT and CDR2 YYREEE come from the germline V gene (reference sequence). The CDR3 totals 16 residues. J gave up 7 bases and V 3 bases, and 8 bases lay outside the gene matches. The CDR3 nucleotides read TGTGCCAGCAGCTCAACTCTAGCGGGAGGGTATAATGAGCAGTTCTTC. It encodes CASSSTLAGGYNEQFF. Filled out from reference TRBV5-4 and TRBJ2-1, the complete variable domain reads ETGVTQSPTHLIKTRGQQVTLRCSSQSGHNTVSWYQQALGQGPQFIFQYYREEENGRGNFPPRFSGLQFPNYSSELNVNALELDDSALYLCASSSTLAGGYNEQFFGPGTRLTVL.

The V and J genes are TRBV29-1 and TRBJ2-2; 12 bases line up with TRBD1. The CDR3 is made up of 14 amino acids. V lost 7 bases and J lost 3; bases outside the gene matches: 3. Germline CDR1 is SQVTM and CDR2 is ANQGSEA. In DNA, the CDR3 is TGCAGCGCGGGACAGGGGGCATACACCGGGGAGCTGTTTTTT. Protein sequence: CSAGQGAYTGELFF.

For the CDR3, the DNA is TGTGCCAGCAGCCCGGGACTAGCGGGCACCGGGGAGCTGTTTTTT. It codes for CASSPGLAGTGELFF. The genes are TRBV5-5 and TRBJ2-2, with 12 bases that match TRBD2. Germline V gives CDR1 SGHKS, CDR2 YYEKEE (reference sequence). Trimming removed 4 bases from V and 4 bases from J; junction bases left unmatched: 2. The CDR3 has 15 residues.